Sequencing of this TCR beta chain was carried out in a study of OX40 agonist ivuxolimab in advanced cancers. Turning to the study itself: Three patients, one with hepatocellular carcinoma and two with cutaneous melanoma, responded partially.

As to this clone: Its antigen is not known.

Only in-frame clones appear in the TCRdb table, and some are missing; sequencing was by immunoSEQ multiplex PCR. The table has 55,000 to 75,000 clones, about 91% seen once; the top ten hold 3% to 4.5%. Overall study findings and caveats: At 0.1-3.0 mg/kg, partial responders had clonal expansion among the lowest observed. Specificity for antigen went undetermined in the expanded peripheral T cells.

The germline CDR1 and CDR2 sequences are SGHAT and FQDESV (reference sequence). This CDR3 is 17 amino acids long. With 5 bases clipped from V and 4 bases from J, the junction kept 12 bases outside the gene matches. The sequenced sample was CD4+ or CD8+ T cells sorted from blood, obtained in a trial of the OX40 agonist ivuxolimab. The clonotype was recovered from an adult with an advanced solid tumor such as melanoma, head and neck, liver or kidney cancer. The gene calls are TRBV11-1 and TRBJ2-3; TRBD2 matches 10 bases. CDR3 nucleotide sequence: TGTGCCAGCAGCGACGTGAATAGCGGGAGGTGGGCAGATACGCAGTATTTT. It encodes CASSDVNSGRWADTQYF.